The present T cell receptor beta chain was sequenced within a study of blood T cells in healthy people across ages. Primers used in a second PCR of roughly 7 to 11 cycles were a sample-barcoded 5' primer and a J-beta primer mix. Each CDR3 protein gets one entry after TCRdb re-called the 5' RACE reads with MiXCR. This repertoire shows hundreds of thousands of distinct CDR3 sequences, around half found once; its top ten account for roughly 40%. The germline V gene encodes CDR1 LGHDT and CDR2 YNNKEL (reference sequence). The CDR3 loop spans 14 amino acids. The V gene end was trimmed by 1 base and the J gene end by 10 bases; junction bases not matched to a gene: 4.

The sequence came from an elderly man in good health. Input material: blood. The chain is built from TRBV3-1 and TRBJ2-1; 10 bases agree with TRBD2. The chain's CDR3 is CASSQGLLAGEQFF. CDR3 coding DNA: TGTGCCAGCAGCCAAGGCCTACTAGCGGGAGAGCAGTTCTTC.